This TCR beta chain was identified during a study of cytomegalovirus exposure and HLA in healthy donors. Study-wide context: The 500 to 750 first-cohort repertoires and the approximately 110 validation repertoires shared the same platform, a later analysis reported.

Remarks on this clone: Its antigen is unknown.

General study results and limits: Most TCR sequences showed up rarely, but some public TCRs showed up in many donors.

TCRdb keeps only in-frame clones here, not all; method: immunoSEQ multiplex PCR. This sample has 250,000 to 350,000 clones, with 88% found just once. The length of the CDR3 is 15 residues. V was pared by 5 bases and J by 4 bases, with 6 bases of the junction left unmatched. The germline gives CDR1 MNHEY, CDR2 SVGAGI. This sequence joins TRBV6-5 and TRBJ1-5; TRBD1 agrees at 9 bases. The receptor was derived from a man aged 25 to 45 in good health and CMV-seronegative. The source material was PBMCs. The CDR3 here is CASSPGTGKNQPQHF. CDR3 bases: TGTGCCAGCAGTCCCGGGACAGGGAAAAATCAGCCCCAGCATTTT.